This TCR beta chain was sequenced in a study of blood T cell repertoires in COVID-19. Study details: From the United States, Italy and Spain came samples of acute and convalescent COVID-19.

The study drew participants aged roughly 18 to 89 years from 20 to 30 US areas. Grouping used clinical history reported by participants in a survey and questionnaire. In the authors' methods: Amplification from reference gene primers served as the basis for estimated nucleated cell counts. Produced via immunoSEQ multiplex PCR; TCRdb's table is partial and in-frame only. V and J calls plus clone size are reproduced from that table; the DNA served to infer D and trimming. Of fewer than 350,000 clones in the sample, about nine tenths are singletons; the top ten hold about 2.5%. Germline V lookup: CDR1 SGHAT, CDR2 FQDESV (reference sequence). The CDR3 covers 16 residues. V trimming: 4 bases; J trimming: 8 bases; junction bases outside the gene matches: 13.

The sample was PBMCs or T cells enriched from blood (not recorded which). The source of this sequence is a woman in her thirties or forties with acute COVID-19. The rearrangement uses TRBV11-1 and TRBJ2-1, with TRBD2 matching 8 bases. DNA for the CDR3: TGTGCCAGCAGCTCGGACACTAGCGGAGTTAATGATGAGCAGTTCTTC. The encoded protein is CASSSDTSGVNDEQFF. The full variable domain, its missing parts supplied by reference TRBV11-1 and TRBJ2-1, is EAEVAQSPRYKITEKSQAVAFWCDPISGHATLYWYRQILGQGPELLVQFQDESVVDDSQLPKDRFSAERLKGVDSTLKIQPAELGDSAMYLCASSSDTSGVNDEQFFGPGTRLTVL.